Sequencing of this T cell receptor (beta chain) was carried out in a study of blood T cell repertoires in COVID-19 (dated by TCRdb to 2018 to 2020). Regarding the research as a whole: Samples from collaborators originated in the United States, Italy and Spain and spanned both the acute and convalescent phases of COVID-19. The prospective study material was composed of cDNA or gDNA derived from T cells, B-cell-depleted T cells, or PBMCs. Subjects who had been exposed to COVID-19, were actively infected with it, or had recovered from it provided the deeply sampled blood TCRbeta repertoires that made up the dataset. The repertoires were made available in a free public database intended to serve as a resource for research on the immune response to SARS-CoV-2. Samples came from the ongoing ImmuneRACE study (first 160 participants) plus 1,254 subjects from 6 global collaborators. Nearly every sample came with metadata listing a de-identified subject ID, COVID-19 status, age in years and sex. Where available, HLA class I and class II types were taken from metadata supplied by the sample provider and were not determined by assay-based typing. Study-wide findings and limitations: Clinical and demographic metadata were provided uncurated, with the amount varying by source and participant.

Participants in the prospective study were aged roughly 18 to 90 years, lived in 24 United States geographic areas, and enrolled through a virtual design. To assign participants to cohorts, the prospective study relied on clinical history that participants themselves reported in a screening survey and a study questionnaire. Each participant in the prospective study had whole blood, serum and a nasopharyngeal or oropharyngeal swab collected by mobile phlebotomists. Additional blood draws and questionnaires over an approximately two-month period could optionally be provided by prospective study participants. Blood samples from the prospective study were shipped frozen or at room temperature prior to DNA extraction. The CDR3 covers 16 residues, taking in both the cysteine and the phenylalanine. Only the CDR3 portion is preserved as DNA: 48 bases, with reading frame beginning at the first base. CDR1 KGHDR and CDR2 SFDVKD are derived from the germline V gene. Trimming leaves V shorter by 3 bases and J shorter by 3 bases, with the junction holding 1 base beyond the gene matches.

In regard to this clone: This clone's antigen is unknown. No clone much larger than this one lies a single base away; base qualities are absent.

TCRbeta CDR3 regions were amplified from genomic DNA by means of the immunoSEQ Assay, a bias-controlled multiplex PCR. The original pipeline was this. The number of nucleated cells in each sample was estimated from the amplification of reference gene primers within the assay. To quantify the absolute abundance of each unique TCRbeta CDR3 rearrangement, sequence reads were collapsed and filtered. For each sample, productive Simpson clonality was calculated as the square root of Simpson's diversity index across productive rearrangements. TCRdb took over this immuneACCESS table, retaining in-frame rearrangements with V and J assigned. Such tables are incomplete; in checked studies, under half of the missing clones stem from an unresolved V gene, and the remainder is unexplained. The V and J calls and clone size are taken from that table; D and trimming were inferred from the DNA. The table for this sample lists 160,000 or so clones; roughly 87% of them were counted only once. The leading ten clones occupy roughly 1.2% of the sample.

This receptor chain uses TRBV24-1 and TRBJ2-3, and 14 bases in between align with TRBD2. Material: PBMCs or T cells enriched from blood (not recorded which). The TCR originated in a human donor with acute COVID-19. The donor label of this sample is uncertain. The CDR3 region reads CATSDRTSGGTDTQYF. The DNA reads TGTGCCACCAGTGATAGGACTAGCGGGGGGACAGATACGCAGTATTTT.